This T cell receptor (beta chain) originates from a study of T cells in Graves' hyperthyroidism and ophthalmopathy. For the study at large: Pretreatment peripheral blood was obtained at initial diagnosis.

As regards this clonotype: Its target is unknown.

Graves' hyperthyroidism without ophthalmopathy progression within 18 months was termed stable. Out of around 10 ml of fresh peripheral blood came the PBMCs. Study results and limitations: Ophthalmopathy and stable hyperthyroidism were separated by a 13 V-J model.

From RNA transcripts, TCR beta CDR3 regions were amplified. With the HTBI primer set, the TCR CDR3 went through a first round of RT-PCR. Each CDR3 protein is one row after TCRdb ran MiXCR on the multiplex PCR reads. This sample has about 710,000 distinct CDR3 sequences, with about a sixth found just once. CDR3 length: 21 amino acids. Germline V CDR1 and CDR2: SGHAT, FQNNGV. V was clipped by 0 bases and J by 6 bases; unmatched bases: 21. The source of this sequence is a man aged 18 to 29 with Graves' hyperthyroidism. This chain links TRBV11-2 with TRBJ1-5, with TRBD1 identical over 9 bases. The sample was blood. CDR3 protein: CASSLDGRFRTGAATGQPQHF. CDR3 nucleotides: TGTGCCAGCAGCTTAGATGGGAGGTTCCGGACAGGGGCCGCCACCGGTCAGCCCCAGCATTTT. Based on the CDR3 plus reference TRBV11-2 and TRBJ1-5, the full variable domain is EAGVAQSPRYKIIEKRQSVAFWCNPISGHATLYWYQQILGQGPKLLIQFQNNGVVDDSQLPKDRFSAERLKGVDSTLKIQPAKLEDSAVYLCASSLDGRFRTGAATGQPQHFGDGTRLSIL.